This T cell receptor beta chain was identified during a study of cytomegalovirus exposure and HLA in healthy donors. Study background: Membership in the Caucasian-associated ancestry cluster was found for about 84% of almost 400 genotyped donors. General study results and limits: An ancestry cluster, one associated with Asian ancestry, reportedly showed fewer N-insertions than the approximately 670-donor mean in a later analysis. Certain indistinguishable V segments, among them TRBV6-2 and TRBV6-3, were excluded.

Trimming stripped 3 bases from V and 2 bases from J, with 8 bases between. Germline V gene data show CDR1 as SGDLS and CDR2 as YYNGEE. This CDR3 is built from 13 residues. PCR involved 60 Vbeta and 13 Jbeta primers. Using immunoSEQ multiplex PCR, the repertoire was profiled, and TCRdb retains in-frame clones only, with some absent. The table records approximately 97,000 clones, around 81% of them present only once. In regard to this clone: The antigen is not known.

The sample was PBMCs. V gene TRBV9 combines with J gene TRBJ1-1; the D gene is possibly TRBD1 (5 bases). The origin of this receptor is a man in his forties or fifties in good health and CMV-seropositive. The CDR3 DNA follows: TGTGCCAGCAGCGGACAGATTAACACTGAAGCTTTCTTT. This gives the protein CASSGQINTEAFF. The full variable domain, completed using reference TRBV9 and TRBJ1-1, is DSGVTQTPKHLITATGQRVTLRCSPRSGDLSVYWYQQSLDQGLQFLIQYYNGEERAKGNILERFSAQQFPDLHSELNLSSLELGDSALYFCASSGQINTEAFFGQGTRLTVV.